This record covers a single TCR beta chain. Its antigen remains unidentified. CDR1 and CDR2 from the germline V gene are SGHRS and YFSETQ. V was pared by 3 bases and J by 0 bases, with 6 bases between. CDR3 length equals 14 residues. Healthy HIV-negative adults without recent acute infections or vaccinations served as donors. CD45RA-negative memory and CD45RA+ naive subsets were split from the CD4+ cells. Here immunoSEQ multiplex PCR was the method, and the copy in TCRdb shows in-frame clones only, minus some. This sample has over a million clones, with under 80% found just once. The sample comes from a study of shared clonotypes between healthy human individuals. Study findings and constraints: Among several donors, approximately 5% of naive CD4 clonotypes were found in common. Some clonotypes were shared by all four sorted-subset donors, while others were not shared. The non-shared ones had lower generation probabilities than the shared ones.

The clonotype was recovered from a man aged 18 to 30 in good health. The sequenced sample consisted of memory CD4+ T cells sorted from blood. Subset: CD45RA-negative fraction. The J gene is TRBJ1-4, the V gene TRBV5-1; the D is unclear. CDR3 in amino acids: CASSSGSTNEKLFF. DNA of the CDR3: TGCGCCAGCAGCTCTGGATCAACTAATGAAAAACTGTTTTTT. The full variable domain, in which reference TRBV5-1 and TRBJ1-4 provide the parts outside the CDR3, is KAGVTQTPRYLIKTRGQQVTLSCSPISGHRSVSWYQQTPGQGLQFLFEYFSETQRNKGNFPGRFSGRQFSNSRSEMNVSTLELGDSALYLCASSSGSTNEKLFFGSGTQLSVL.